Following are 24 T cell receptor beta chains from one sample sequenced in a study of molecular identifiers for immune sequencing clone quantification. TCRdb passed the PCR reads through MiXCR, listing each CDR3 protein once. There are about 500,000 distinct CDR3 sequences in the sample; roughly 25% occur only once, and about 0.75% lies in the top ten. Sequenced input: naive CD8+ T cells from blood, with Jurkat cell RNA spiked in. Subset indicated: FACS-sorted CD8+CD4-CCR7+CD45RA+ naive T cells. All receptors derive from a human donor in good health. Some libraries in this study had Jurkat cell RNA spiked in.

This clonotype has just one count. V gene TRBV20-1 combines with J gene TRBJ1-1; the match to TRBD1 covers 11 bases. In germline, CDR1 is DFQATT, CDR2 SNEGSKA (reference sequence). The CDR3 extends over 14 amino acids. The J segment lost 4 bases and the V segment lost 5 bases, leaving 6 bases of the junction unmatched. This CDR3 reads CSAGRDRGVTEAFF. In nucleotides, the CDR3 is TGCAGTGCTGGCCGGGACAGGGGGGTCACTGAAGCTTTCTTT.

On this clonotype itself: Being one base from a much bigger clone, this may be a read error. The conserved final phenylalanine or tryptophan is absent from the CDR3, which likely points to a read error. The J gene is TRBJ2-5, the V gene TRBV14, with D unresolved. CDR3 size: 14 residues. V gave up 3 bases and J gave up 5 bases, with 13 bases separating them. Germline-derived CDR1 and CDR2 are SGHDN and FVKESK. The CDR3 DNA reads as TGTGCCAGCAGCCACCGGAGCCTAAGGGAGACCCAGTACCTC. Its translation is CASSHRSLRETQYL.

Of note for this clonotype: One base away lies a much larger clone, so this may be a sequencing read error. The chain uses TRBV12-3 or TRBV12-4 and TRBJ2-5; tentatively, D is TRBD1 (6 bases). The V and J ends lost 5 bases and 4 bases respectively, with 17 bases between them. The CDR3 runs 15 residues. The CDR3 loop reads CASSRTTGSGETQYF. The CDR3, as DNA: TGTGCCAGCAGTCGAACTACAGGGTCAGGAGAGACCCAGTACTTC.

Comment on this clonotype: Sequence at one end of the junction differs from germline and may be a read error. The chain couples TRBV4-3 to TRBJ2-7; TRBD1 matches at 12 bases. The germline V gene encodes CDR1 LGHNA and CDR2 YSLEER. CDR3 size: 17 residues. In nucleotides, the CDR3 is TGCGCCAGCAGCCAACACCGCCCGGGACAGGGGGCCTACGAGCAGTGCTTC. Its protein is CASSQHRPGQGAYEQCF.

This clonotype was observed a single time. The chain employs TRBV4-3 and TRBJ1-1; D is ambiguous. The germline gives CDR1 LGHNA, CDR2 YSLEER. V was shortened by 11 bases and J by 6 bases, with 25 bases between the two germline ends. The CDR3 totals 15 residues. The CDR3 bases are TGCGCCCGCCGCCCAGTCGCTCTCGGCTACCCTGAAGCTTTCTTT. Its protein product is CARRPVALGYPEAFF.

This clonotype was detected only a few times. CDR3 loop: CASSRLTGYLQETQYF. The CDR3 DNA follows: TGTGCCAGCAGCCGGCTGACAGGCTATCTCCAAGAGACCCAGTACTTC. V is TRBV13 and J is TRBJ2-5, with a weak D call TRBD1 (6 bases). V was pared by 5 bases and J by 1 base, with 17 bases between. The CDR3 spans 16 residues. Germline V lookup: CDR1 PRHDT, CDR2 FYEKMQ (reference sequence).

This clonotype was observed many times. This chain joins TRBV4-1 and TRBJ1-2, with a tentative D call TRBD1 (5 bases). This CDR3 comprises 15 residues. V lost 1 base and J lost 4, with 13 bases in between. Germline CDR1 MGHRA, CDR2 YSYEKL. Here the CDR3 reads CASSQGQGIVYGYTF. DNA of the CDR3: TGCGCCAGCAGCCAAGGGCAGGGTATCGTCTATGGCTACACCTTC.

The rearrangement joins TRBV6-5 to TRBJ2-7; D is unresolved. This CDR3 contains 14 residues. With 0 bases removed from V and 6 bases from J, the gap between germline ends came to 12 bases. Germline-derived CDR1 and CDR2 are MNHEY and SVGAGI. Here the CDR3 reads CASSYSTGVGEQYF. Written as DNA, the CDR3 is TGTGCCAGCAGTTACTCGACTGGGGTAGGCGAGCAGTACTTC.

This chain joins TRBV24-1 and TRBJ2-3; D might be TRBD2 (6 bases). The CDR3 length is 14 residues. V was pared by 1 base and J by 6 bases, with 10 bases between. Germline V gene lookup returns CDR1 KGHDR and CDR2 SFDVKD. The CDR3 spells CATSDFGGIDTQYF. Written as DNA, the CDR3 is TGTGCCACCAGTGATTTTGGGGGGATCGATACGCAGTATTTT.

This chain uses TRBV12-3 or TRBV12-4 with TRBJ2-5, with D possibly being TRBD1 (5 bases). The CDR3 covers 13 residues. Trimming cost V 7 bases and J 3 bases, with 12 bases left between them. CDR3 nucleotides: TGTGCCAGCAAGGGGCCGGTAAAAGAGACCCAGTACTTC. Residues: CASKGPVKETQYF.

The V gene is TRBV29-1, the J gene TRBJ1-1; no clear D. The CDR3 spans 13 residues. Trimming stripped 0 bases from V and 1 base from J, with 6 bases between. The germline V gene has CDR1 SQVTM and CDR2 ANQGSEA. The CDR3 protein is CSVEEDWNTEAFF. In DNA form, the CDR3 reads TGCAGCGTTGAAGAGGATTGGAACACTGAAGCTTTCTTT.

In the case of this clonotype: The conserved phenylalanine or tryptophan normally closing the CDR3 is absent here, so this likely arose from a read error. This chain joins TRBV11-2 and TRBJ2-7; 8 bases agree with TRBD2. Germline CDR1 reads SGHAT; CDR2 reads FQNNGV. CDR3 size: 15 residues. Trimming took 1 base from V and 5 from J; bases not matched to a gene: 7. This CDR3 reads CASSLGGGPHDEQYS. CDR3 in DNA: TGTGCCAGCAGCTTAGGCGGGGGGCCTCACGACGAGCAGTACTCC.

The chain recombines TRBV2 with TRBJ1-5, with D unresolved. Judging by the DNA end, TRBJ2-3 fits better; the J call may be wrong. In germline, CDR1 is SNHLY, CDR2 FYNNEI. The CDR3 runs to 15 residues. CDR3 coding DNA: TGTGCCAGCAGTGAGTGGGGAAATAGCAATCAGCCCCAGTATTTT. This sequence encodes CASSEWGNSNQPQYF.

The chain uses TRBV29-1 and TRBJ2-7; a weak D match, TRBD1 (6 bases). V lost 7 bases, J lost 6 bases, and 13 bases lay in between. This CDR3 has 11 amino acids. CDR1 is SQVTM, CDR2 ANQGSEA, per germline. DNA of the CDR3: TGCAGCGGGGTGGACAGAACCGAGCAGTACTTC. This gives the protein CSGVDRTEQYF.

This clonotype was observed at least ten times. The chain is built from TRBV7-9 and TRBJ1-1; 7 bases are a match to TRBD1. The germline V gene encodes CDR1 SEHNR and CDR2 FQNEAQ (reference sequence). The CDR3 is 15 residues long. V lost 3 bases to trimming and J lost 1 base; unmatched junction nucleotides: 5. The CDR3 region has the DNA TGTGCCAGCAGCTTCGTTACAGGGGAGAACACTGAAGCTTTCTTT. This translates into CASSFVTGENTEAFF.

This chain connects TRBV19 to TRBJ2-2; D tentatively reads TRBD1 or TRBD2 (5 bases each). The CDR3 covers 16 residues. The V end lost 3 bases, the J end lost 1 base, and 12 bases lay between the germline ends. Germline CDR1 reads LNHDA; CDR2 reads SQIVND (reference sequence). The CDR3 is CASSIGGRVNTGELFF. CDR3 nucleotides: TGTGCCAGTAGTATTGGAGGCAGGGTGAACACCGGGGAGCTGTTTTTT.

This clonotype has at least ten counts. This chain uses TRBV6-1 with TRBJ2-3; the D is unclear. Germline V gives CDR1 MNHNS, CDR2 SASEGT. CDR3 length: 11 residues. Trimming shortened V by 10 bases and J by 4 bases, and 9 bases separated the two germline ends. The CDR3 DNA sequence: TGTGCCACCAACAGAGCAGATACGCAGTATTTT. Amino acids: CATNRADTQYF.

This clonotype was counted ten times or more. The rearrangement links TRBV7-9 to TRBJ2-2; no clear D. The CDR3 covers 17 residues. V dropped 0 bases and J dropped 1 base, with 12 bases sitting between them. Germline CDR1 is SEHNR and CDR2 is FQNEAQ (reference sequence). The CDR3 DNA reads as TGTGCCAGCAGCTTAGCCGGTGGGTCGTGGAACACCGGGGAGCTGTTTTTT. It yields the protein CASSLAGGSWNTGELFF.

A note on this clonotype: At one end the junction does not follow the germline gene, possibly because of a read error. This chain joins TRBV7-9 and TRBJ2-7, with a possible D match to TRBD1 (7 bases). The CDR3 length is 12 residues. CDR1 is SEHNR, CDR2 FQNEAQ, per germline (reference sequence). CDR3 in amino acids: CASSSRGVEQYF. CDR3 sequence (DNA): TGTGCAAGCAGCTCCAGGGGGGTCGAGCAGTACTTC.

Of note for this clonotype: Being one base from a much bigger clone, this may be a read error. The genes are TRBV24-1 and TRBJ2-1; D possibly corresponds to TRBD1 (6 bases). V dropped 6 bases and J dropped 6 bases, with 17 bases sitting between them. CDR1 and CDR2 (germline): KGHDR, SFDVKD. The CDR3 is made up of 15 amino acids. CDR3 sequence: CATSLGQGHPNEQFF. In nucleotides, the CDR3 is TGTGCCACCAGTCTCGGGCAGGGGCACCCCAATGAGCAGTTCTTC.

This chain joins TRBV6-5 and TRBJ2-3; D remains ambiguous. V was pared by 0 bases and J by 4 bases, with 8 bases between. Germline V gene lookup returns CDR1 MNHEY and CDR2 SVGAGI. The CDR3 consists of 14 residues. Written as DNA, the CDR3 is TGTGCCAGCAGTTACTCGCCCCTTGCAGATACGCAGTATTTT. This gives the protein CASSYSPLADTQYF.

This clonotype was seen just once. This could be a read error, since a much larger clone is one nucleotide away. The rearrangement links TRBV9 to TRBJ2-2, with 14 bases fitting TRBD2. Germline-derived CDR1 and CDR2 are SGDLS and YYNGEE. This CDR3 contains 16 residues. CDR3 coding DNA: TGTGACAGCAGCCCCTGGACTAGCGGGGGGAAGGGGGAGCTGTTTTTT. It codes for CDSSPWTSGGKGELFF.

This clonotype was found a few times. The V and J genes are TRBV11-2 and TRBJ2-7; no clear D. Trimming took off 2 bases at V and 5 bases at J, with 16 bases between the two ends. The germline CDR1 and CDR2 sequences are SGHAT and FQNNGV. The CDR3 runs 15 residues. The CDR3: CASSLPSASLNEQYF. The CDR3 bases are TGTGCCAGCAGCTTACCCTCGGCCAGTTTGAACGAGCAGTACTTC. Combining the CDR3 with reference TRBV11-2 and TRBJ2-7 gives the whole variable domain EAGVAQSPRYKIIEKRQSVAFWCNPISGHATLYWYQQILGQGPKLLIQFQNNGVVDDSQLPKDRFSAERLKGVDSTLKIQPAKLEDSAVYLCASSLPSASLNEQYFGPGTRLTVT.

In its sample, this clonotype was seen many times. This rearrangement joins TRBV3-1 to TRBJ2-7; D might be TRBD1 (6 bases). The CDR3 consists of 15 residues. Germline V gene data show CDR1 as LGHDT and CDR2 as YNNKEL (reference sequence). The V and J ends lost 0 bases and 4 bases respectively, with 13 bases between them. The CDR3: CASSQDPGRGYEQYF. Written as DNA, the CDR3 is TGTGCCAGCAGCCAAGATCCAGGCAGGGGATACGAGCAGTACTTC.